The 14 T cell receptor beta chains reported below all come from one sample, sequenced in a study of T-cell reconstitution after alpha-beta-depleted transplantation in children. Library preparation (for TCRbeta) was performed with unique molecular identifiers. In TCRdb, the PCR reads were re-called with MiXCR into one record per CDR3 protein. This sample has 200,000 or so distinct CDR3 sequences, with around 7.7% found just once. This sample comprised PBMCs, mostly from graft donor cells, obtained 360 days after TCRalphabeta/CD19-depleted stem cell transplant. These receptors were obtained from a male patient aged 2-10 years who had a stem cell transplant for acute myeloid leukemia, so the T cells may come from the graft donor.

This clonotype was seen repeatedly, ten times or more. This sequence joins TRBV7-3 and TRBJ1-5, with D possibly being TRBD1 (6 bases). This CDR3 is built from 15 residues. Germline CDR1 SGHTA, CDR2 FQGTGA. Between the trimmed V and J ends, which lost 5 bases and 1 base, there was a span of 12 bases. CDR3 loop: CASSHRQESNQPQHF. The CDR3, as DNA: TGTGCCAGCAGCCACCGACAGGAAAGCAATCAGCCCCAGCATTTT.

The CDR3 DNA reads as TGTGCCAGCAGCTACGGACAGGGATGGACCGGGGAGCTGTTTTTT. Translated, it gives CASSYGQGWTGELFF. The chain uses TRBV4-2 and TRBJ2-2; 8 bases line up with TRBD1. The germline V gene encodes CDR1 LGHNA and CDR2 YNFKEQ. The ends lost 5 bases at V and 5 bases at J; junction bases unmatched: 7. This CDR3 region has 15 residues.

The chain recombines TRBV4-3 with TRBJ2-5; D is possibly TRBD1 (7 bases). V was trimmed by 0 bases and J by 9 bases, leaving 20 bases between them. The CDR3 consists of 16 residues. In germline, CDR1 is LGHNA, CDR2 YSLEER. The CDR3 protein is CASSQEGGPGQPAQYF. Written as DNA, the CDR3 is TGCGCCAGCAGCCAAGAGGGGGGTCCGGGACAGCCGGCCCAGTACTTC.

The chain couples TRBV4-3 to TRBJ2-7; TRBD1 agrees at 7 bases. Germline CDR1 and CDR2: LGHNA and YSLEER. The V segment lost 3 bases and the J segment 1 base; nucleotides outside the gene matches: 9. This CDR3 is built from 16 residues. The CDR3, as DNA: TGCGCCAGCAGCCAGGGATCCGGGACAGTATCCTACGAGCAGTACTTC. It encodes CASSQGSGTVSYEQYF.

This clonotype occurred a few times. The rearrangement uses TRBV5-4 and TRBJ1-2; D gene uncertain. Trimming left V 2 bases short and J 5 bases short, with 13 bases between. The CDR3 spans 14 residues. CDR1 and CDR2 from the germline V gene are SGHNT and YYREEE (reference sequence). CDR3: CASSFQVLLYGYTF. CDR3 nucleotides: TGTGCCAGCAGCTTTCAGGTCCTCCTTTATGGCTACACCTTC. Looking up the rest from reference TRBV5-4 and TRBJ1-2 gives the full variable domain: ETGVTQSPTHLIKTRGQQVTLRCSSQSGHNTVSWYQQALGQGPQFIFQYYREEENGRGNFPPRFSGLQFPNYSSELNVNALELDDSALYLCASSFQVLLYGYTFGSGTRLTVV.

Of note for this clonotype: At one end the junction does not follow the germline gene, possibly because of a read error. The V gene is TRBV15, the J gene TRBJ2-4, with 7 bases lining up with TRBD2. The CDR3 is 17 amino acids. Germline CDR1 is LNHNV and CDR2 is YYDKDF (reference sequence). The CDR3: CATSSLRGTLTKYIQYF. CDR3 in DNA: TGTGCCACCAGCAGTTTGCGGGGGACTCTAACCAAATACATTCAGTACTTC.

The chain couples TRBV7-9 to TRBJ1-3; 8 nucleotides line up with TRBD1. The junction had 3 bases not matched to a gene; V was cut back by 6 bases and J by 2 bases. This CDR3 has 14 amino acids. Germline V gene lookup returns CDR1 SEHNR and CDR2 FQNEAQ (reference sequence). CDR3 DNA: TGTGCCAGCAGATTGGACAGGGCTGGAAACACCATATATTTT. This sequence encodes CASRLDRAGNTIYF.

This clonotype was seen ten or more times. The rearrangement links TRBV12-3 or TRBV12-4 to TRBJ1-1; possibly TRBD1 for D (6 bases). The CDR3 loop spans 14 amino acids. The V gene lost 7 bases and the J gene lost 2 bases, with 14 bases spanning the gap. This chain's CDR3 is CASTPRGANTEAFF. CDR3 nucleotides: TGTGCCAGCACTCCGCGGGGGGCAAACACTGAAGCTTTCTTT.

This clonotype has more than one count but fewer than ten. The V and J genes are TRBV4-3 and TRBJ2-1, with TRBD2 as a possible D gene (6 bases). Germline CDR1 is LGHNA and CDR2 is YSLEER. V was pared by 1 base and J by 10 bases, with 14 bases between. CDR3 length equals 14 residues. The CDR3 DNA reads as TGCGCCAGCAGCCAAGTCGGGGGTGGCGCCGAGCAGTTCTTC. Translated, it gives CASSQVGGGAEQFF.

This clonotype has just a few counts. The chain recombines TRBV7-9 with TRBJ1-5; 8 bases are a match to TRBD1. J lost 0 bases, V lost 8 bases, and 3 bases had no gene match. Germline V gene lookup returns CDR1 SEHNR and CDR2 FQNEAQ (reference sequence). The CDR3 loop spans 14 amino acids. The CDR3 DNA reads TGTGCCAGCGGGGACAGGTATAGCAATCAGCCCCAGCATTTT. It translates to CASGDRYSNQPQHF.

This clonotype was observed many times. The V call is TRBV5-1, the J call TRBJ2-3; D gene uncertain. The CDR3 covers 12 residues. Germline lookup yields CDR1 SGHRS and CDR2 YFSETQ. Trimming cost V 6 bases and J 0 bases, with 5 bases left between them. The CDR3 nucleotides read TGCGCCAGCAAACTTAGCACAGATACGCAGTATTTT. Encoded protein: CASKLSTDTQYF.

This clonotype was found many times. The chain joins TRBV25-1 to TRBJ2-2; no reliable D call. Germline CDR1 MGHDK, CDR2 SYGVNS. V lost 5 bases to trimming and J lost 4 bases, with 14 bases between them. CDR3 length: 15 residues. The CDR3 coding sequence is TGTGCCAGCAGTCCCTTCCAGACAATCACCGGGGAGCTGTTTTTT. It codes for CASSPFQTITGELFF.

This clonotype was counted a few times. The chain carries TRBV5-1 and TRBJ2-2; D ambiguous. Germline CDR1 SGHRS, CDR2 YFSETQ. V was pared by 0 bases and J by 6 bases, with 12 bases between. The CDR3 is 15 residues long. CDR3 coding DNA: TGCGCCAGCAGCTTGGCCTTGGTTGGGTCCGGGGAGCTGTTTTTT. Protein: CASSLALVGSGELFF.

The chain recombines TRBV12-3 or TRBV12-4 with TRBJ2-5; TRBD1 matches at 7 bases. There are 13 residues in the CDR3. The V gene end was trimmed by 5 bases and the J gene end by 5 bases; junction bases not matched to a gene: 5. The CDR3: CASSPDRAETQYF. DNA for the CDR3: TGTGCCAGCAGTCCAGACAGGGCGGAGACCCAGTACTTC.